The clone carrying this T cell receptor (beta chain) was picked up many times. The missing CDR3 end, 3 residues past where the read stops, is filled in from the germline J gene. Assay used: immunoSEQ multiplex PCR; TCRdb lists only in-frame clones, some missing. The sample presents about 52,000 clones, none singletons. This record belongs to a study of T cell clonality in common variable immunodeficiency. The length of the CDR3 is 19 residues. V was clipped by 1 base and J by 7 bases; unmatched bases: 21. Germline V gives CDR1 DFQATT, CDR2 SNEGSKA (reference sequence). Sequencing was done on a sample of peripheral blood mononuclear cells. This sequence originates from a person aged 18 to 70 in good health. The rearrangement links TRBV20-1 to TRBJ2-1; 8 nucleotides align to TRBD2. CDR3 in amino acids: CSARARTSSLGNIFNEQFF. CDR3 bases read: TGCAGTGCTAGAGCCCGGACTAGCTCGTTAGGAAATATTTTTAATGAG.